Detailed here is one T cell receptor (beta chain). Its antigen is unknown. Isolated RNA was reverse transcribed in full, so expressed TCRB transcripts were sequenced. Sequencing was performed with immunoSEQ multiplex PCR; in TCRdb, only in-frame clones are kept and a portion is missing. The sample carries 350,000 to 400,000 clones, roughly 13% recorded once. V dropped 2 bases and J dropped 8 bases, with 6 bases sitting between them. This CDR3 comprises 12 residues. Germline V gene lookup returns CDR1 MGHDK and CDR2 SYGVNS. The data derive from a study of beta chain features in type 1 diabetes. Study outcomes and limitations: Naive, central memory and regulatory TCRB repertoires appeared more similar among patients than healthy donors. All four CD4+ subsets of Type 1 diabetes patients contained TCRB CDR3s that were moderately but significantly shorter.

The receptor was derived from a woman under 30 with type 1 diabetes. The chain has TRBV25-1 and TRBJ1-4, with D possibly matching TRBD1 (5 bases). Sequencing used naive CD4+ T cells from blood. The CDR3, as DNA: TGTGCCAGCAGTGAAAGGGGCGAAAAACTGTTTTTT. Translation gives CASSERGEKLFF.